The clone carrying this TCR beta chain came up a few times. The target antigen is unknown. The germline gives CDR1 SGHDN, CDR2 FVKESK. The CDR3 has 13 residues. The V end was cut by 0 bases, the J end by 9 bases, with 10 bases between. Investigators reverse transcribed all isolated RNA, so they sequenced expressed TCRB transcripts. Sequencing used immunoSEQ multiplex PCR; TCRdb keeps in-frame clones, though not all of them. The sample lists a few hundred thousand clones; 10% to 15% were seen once. A heparinised blood draw that averaged around 0.12 L was obtained once from each donor. These data are taken from a study of beta chain features in type 1 diabetes. Overall study: What patients shared with healthy donors was a similar profile of age, gender and cell yields.

General observations from the study: Within patients, naive, central memory and Treg TCRB repertoires seemed more similar than within healthy donors. For type 1 diabetes patients, VDJ junctions showed fewer insertions and more deletions.

This TCR derives from a man aged 18 to 29 in good health. Sequenced: naive CD4+ T cells from blood. The genes are TRBV14 and TRBJ2-3; maybe TRBD1 (5 bases). The CDR3 spells CASSQDWAGTQYF. In DNA form, the CDR3 reads TGTGCCAGCAGCCAAGATTGGGCAGGGACGCAGTATTTT.